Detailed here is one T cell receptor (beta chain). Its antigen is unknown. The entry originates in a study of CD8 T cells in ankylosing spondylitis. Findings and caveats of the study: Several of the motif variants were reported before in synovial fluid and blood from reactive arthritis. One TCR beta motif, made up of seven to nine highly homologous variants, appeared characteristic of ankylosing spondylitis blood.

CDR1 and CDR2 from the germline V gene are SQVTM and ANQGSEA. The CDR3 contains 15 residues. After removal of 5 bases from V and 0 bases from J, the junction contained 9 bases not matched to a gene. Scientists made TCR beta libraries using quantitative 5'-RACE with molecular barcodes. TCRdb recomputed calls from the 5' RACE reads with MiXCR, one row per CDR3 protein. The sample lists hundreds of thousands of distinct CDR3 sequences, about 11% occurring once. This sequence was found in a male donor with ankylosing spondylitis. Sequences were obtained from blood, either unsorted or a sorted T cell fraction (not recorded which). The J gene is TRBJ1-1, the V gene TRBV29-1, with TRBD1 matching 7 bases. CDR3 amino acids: CSVRGGGQMNTEAFF. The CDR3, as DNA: TGCAGCGTTCGCGGAGGGGGCCAGATGAACACTGAAGCTTTCTTT.